The 23 T cell receptor beta chains reported below all come from one sample, sequenced in a study of T cells in Graves' hyperthyroidism and ophthalmopathy. Researchers amplified the TCR beta CDR3 regions from RNA transcripts. Carried out on the TCR CDR3, a first-round RT-PCR used the HTBI primer set. MiXCR, run by TCRdb on the multiplex PCR reads, gives a single entry per CDR3 protein. The sample has under 300,000 distinct CDR3 sequences; roughly 15% are singletons. The specimen sequenced was blood. The receptors shown here come from a woman aged 40 to 50 with Graves' hyperthyroidism that later progressed to Graves' ophthalmopathy.

This clonotype has ten or more counts. The chain has TRBV7-9 and TRBJ2-5, with TRBD1 matching 10 bases. V shed 5 bases and J 5 bases; nucleotides not matched to a gene: 8. The CDR3 consists of 15 residues. Per the germline V gene, CDR1 is SEHNR and CDR2 is FQNEAQ (reference sequence). CDR3 region: CASSARRQGAETQYF. DNA of the CDR3: TGTGCCAGCAGCGCACGACGACAGGGGGCCGAGACCCAGTACTTC.

This clonotype was counted ten times or more. V and J are TRBV18 and TRBJ2-3; 7 positions agree with TRBD1. V was pared by 2 bases and J by 6 bases, with 11 bases of the junction left unmatched. This CDR3 is built from 16 residues. CDR1 is KGHSH and CDR2 is LQKENI in the germline V gene. The chain's CDR3 is CASSPRTGSAMDTQYF. As DNA, the CDR3 is TGTGCCAGCTCACCAAGGACAGGTTCGGCGATGGATACGCAGTATTTT.

As concerns this clonotype: Possible read error: a much larger clone is one base away. The V call is TRBV7-9, the J call TRBJ2-2; 7 bases agree with TRBD1. This CDR3 is built from 14 residues. The germline V gene has CDR1 SEHNR and CDR2 FQNEAQ (reference sequence). DNA for the CDR3: TGTGCCAGCAGCGTATCAGGGGGAACCGGGGAGCTGTCTTTT. Its protein product is CASSVSGGTGELSF. The full variable domain, with the rest looked up from reference TRBV7-9 and TRBJ2-2, is DTGVSQNPRHKITKRGQNVTFRCDPISEHNRLYWYRQTLGQGPEFLTYFQNEAQLEKSRLLSDRFSAERPKGSFSTLEIQRTEQGDSAMYLCASSVSGGTGELSFGEGSRLTVL.

This clonotype was recorded a few times. The chain recombines TRBV4-1 with TRBJ1-3, with TRBD1 identical over 8 bases. CDR3 length: 15 amino acids. CDR1 is MGHRA and CDR2 is YSYEKL in the germline V gene. J was trimmed by 3 bases and V by 4 bases; bases with no gene match: 5. CDR3: CASSPTGVNGNTIYF. CDR3 nucleotides: TGCGCCAGCAGCCCGACAGGGGTCAATGGAAACACCATATATTTT.

As for this clonotype: This could be a read error, since a much larger clone is one nucleotide away. The chain combines TRBV30 with TRBJ2-7; D unresolved. V was shortened by 3 bases and J by 8 bases, with 20 bases between the two germline ends. CDR1 and CDR2 from the germline V gene are GTSNPN and SVGIG (reference sequence). There are 14 residues in the CDR3. The DNA of the CDR3 is TGTGCCTGGAGCCGGCCGGGCTGGGTCTATCAGCAGTACTTC. Its translation: CAWSRPGWVYQQYF.

This clonotype was picked up many times. The chain joins TRBV14 to TRBJ2-1; TRBD2 aligns across 9 bases. Unmatched junction bases numbered 11, after V lost 0 bases and J lost 5 bases. CDR3 size: 18 residues. Germline V gene data show CDR1 as SGHDN and CDR2 as FVKESK. CDR3 amino acids: CASSQEALAGWPHNEQFF. The CDR3 nucleotides read TGTGCCAGCAGCCAAGAGGCCCTAGCGGGGTGGCCCCACAATGAGCAGTTCTTC.

There are many counts of this clonotype. V gene TRBV25-1 combines with J gene TRBJ2-1; unclear D gene. Germline assignment: CDR1 MGHDK and CDR2 SYGVNS. V lost 6 bases, J lost 3 bases, and 9 bases lay in between. The CDR3 extends over 13 amino acids. The CDR3 loop reads CASRPDGYNEQFF. In nucleotides, the CDR3 is TGTGCCAGCAGGCCGGATGGCTACAATGAGCAGTTCTTC.

This clonotype was seen a handful of times. This chain joins TRBV5-1 and TRBJ2-7; D gene unclear. The CDR3 runs 15 residues. The germline gives CDR1 SGHRS, CDR2 YFSETQ. V was cut by 0 bases and J by 6 bases, with 16 bases left in between. Here the CDR3 reads CASSLEVDSSLEQYF. In nucleotides, the CDR3 is TGCGCCAGCAGCTTGGAGGTAGACTCTTCCCTCGAGCAGTACTTC.

In DNA, the CDR3 is TGTGCCAGCAGTGTGGGGGGGGGGCCGGGGCAGTTCTTC. This encodes CASSVGGGPGQFF. This sequence joins TRBV28 and TRBJ2-1; TRBD2 is a possible D gene (7 bases). Trimming pared 5 bases from V and 12 bases from J, leaving 17 bases between. Germline values: CDR1 MDHEN, CDR2 SYDVKM. This CDR3 is 13 amino acids long.

As to this clonotype: This could be a read error, since a much larger clone is one nucleotide away. This rearrangement joins TRBV6-2 or TRBV6-3 to TRBJ1-2; no clear D. This CDR3 region has 16 residues. Trimming removed 8 bases from V and 5 bases from J, with 24 bases in between. CDR1 is MNHEY, CDR2 SVGEGT, per germline. CDR3 protein: CASGRPSPQGPYGYTF. The CDR3 nucleotides are TGTGCCAGCGGGCGCCCTTCACCACAAGGCCCGTATGGCTACACCTTC.

V is TRBV9 and J is TRBJ2-6; tentative D call: TRBD2 (6 bases). Trimming pared 0 bases from V and 1 base from J, leaving 8 bases between. The CDR3 consists of 16 residues. CDR1 and CDR2 (germline): SGDLS, YYNGEE. CDR3 DNA sequence: TGTGCCAGCAGCGTAGTTGGGGGGTCTGGGGCCAACGTCCTGACTTTC. It codes for CASSVVGGSGANVLTF.

This clonotype was observed a handful of times. V usage is TRBV6-1 and J usage is TRBJ1-4; D possibly corresponds to TRBD1 (5 bases). The CDR3 totals 15 residues. The germline gives CDR1 MNHNS, CDR2 SASEGT. With 4 bases removed from V and 5 bases from J, the gap between germline ends came to 14 bases. The CDR3 DNA reads TGTGCCAGCAGTGCTCTCGGGGCTTTCAATGAAAAACTGTTTTTT. This sequence encodes CASSALGAFNEKLFF.

This clonotype has just a few counts. The chain has TRBV5-1 and TRBJ1-4; D is perhaps TRBD1 (6 bases). V was cut by 0 bases and J by 7 bases, with 10 bases left in between. Germline CDR1 is SGHRS and CDR2 is YFSETQ. This CDR3 region has 14 residues. DNA of the CDR3: TGCGCCAGCAGCTTGGATGGGGGCTCTGAAAAACTGTTTTTT. Translating it yields CASSLDGGSEKLFF.

This clonotype was picked up many times. The gene calls are TRBV20-1 and TRBJ2-1; weak D call: TRBD1 (5 bases). CDR1 DFQATT and CDR2 SNEGSKA come from the germline V gene (reference sequence). The CDR3 totals 14 residues. The V and J ends lost 2 bases and 3 bases respectively, with 11 bases between them. Here the CDR3 reads CSARLGLDYNEQFF. Here the CDR3 DNA reads TGCAGTGCTAGATTGGGGCTCGACTACAATGAGCAGTTCTTC.

This clonotype was found many times. V is TRBV6-1 and J is TRBJ2-1; 10 positions match TRBD1. From germline, CDR1 is MNHNS and CDR2 SASEGT. The CDR3 consists of 15 residues. V lost 4 bases and J lost 8; bases outside the gene matches: 8. CDR3 DNA sequence: TGTGCCAGCAGTGGTGGACAGGGGGAATGGGATGAGCAGTTCTTC. Translated, it gives CASSGGQGEWDEQFF.

This clonotype came up many times. The rearrangement links TRBV2 to TRBJ1-1; D might be TRBD1 (6 bases). This CDR3 is built from 16 residues. Germline loops: CDR1 SNHLY, CDR2 FYNNEI. Trimming shortened V by 4 bases and J by 1 base, and 16 bases separated the two germline ends. Here the CDR3 reads CASSAWSLGANTEAFF. CDR3 in DNA: TGTGCCAGCAGTGCGTGGTCTCTGGGGGCGAACACTGAAGCTTTCTTT. The complete variable domain, with remaining parts taken from reference TRBV2 and TRBJ1-1, reads EPEVTQTPSHQVTQMGQEVILRCVPISNHLYFYWYRQILGQKVEFLVSFYNNEISEKSEIFDDQFSVERPDGSNFTLKIRSTKLEDSAMYFCASSAWSLGANTEAFFGQGTRLTVV.

The table lists this clonotype with many counts. This CDR3 reads CASSSRAGGAHEQYF. The CDR3 nucleotides read TGTGCCAGCAGCTCTAGAGCGGGAGGTGCCCACGAGCAGTACTTC. The chain recombines TRBV7-2 with TRBJ2-7; 9 bases match TRBD2. V lost 4 bases to trimming and J lost 5 bases; unmatched junction nucleotides: 9. The CDR3 is 15 residues long. Germline V gene lookup returns CDR1 SGHTA and CDR2 FQGNSA.

This clonotype was detected many times. V and J are TRBV28 and TRBJ2-7, with 7 positions matching TRBD1. Germline V gene sequence: CDR1 MDHEN, CDR2 SYDVKM. V gave up 5 bases and J gave up 3 bases; unmatched junction bases: 7. The CDR3 runs to 14 residues. The CDR3: CASSTPDRFYEQYF. The CDR3 region has the DNA TGTGCCAGCAGTACCCCGGACAGGTTCTACGAGCAGTACTTC.

This clonotype was observed at least ten times. The chain has TRBV7-9 and TRBJ2-1; D is possibly TRBD2 (6 bases). Trimming left V 7 bases short and J 2 bases short, with 12 bases between. Germline loops: CDR1 SEHNR, CDR2 FQNEAQ (reference sequence). This CDR3 comprises 14 residues. This CDR3 reads CASIPAGTYNEQFF. CDR3 DNA: TGTGCCAGCATCCCGGCGGGAACCTACAATGAGCAGTTCTTC.

Points on this clonotype: A read error may be the cause here, since a much bigger clone is one base away. CDR3 protein: CAGSRLAGSTDTQYF. The CDR3 coding sequence is TGTGCCGGCAGTAGGCTAGCGGGCAGCACAGATACGCAGTATTTT. The chain uses TRBV6-1 and TRBJ2-3, with 8 bases lining up with TRBD2. The CDR3 runs to 15 residues. Germline V lookup: CDR1 MNHNS, CDR2 SASEGT.

This clonotype was counted at least ten times. The chain employs TRBV29-1 and TRBJ2-1; 9 bases are shared with TRBD2. CDR3 size: 12 residues. V dropped 7 bases and J dropped 3; count of bases not matched to a gene: 1. CDR1 and CDR2 (germline): SQVTM, ANQGSEA. The CDR3 region is CSDSGSYNEQFF. The CDR3 DNA reads TGCAGCGATAGCGGGAGCTACAATGAGCAGTTCTTC.

This clonotype was seen ten or more times. The rearrangement uses TRBV20-1 and TRBJ2-1; 10 bases align to TRBD2. Germline lookup yields CDR1 DFQATT and CDR2 SNEGSKA (reference sequence). V lost 1 base to trimming and J lost 5 bases; unmatched junction nucleotides: 14. This CDR3 has 18 amino acids. Written as DNA, the CDR3 is TGCAGTGCTAGAGTTGCTAGCGGGAGTGGGATGCTCAACAATGAGCAGTTCTTC. Protein product: CSARVASGSGMLNNEQFF.

This clonotype has only one observation. This rearrangement joins TRBV3-1 to TRBJ2-3; 8 positions match TRBD1. CDR3 size: 16 residues. CDR1 LGHDT and CDR2 YNNKEL come from the germline V gene (reference sequence). The J segment lost 3 bases and the V segment lost 4 bases, leaving 9 bases of the junction unmatched. The CDR3 sequence is CASSPKCRGRTDTQYF. The CDR3, as DNA: TGTGCCAGCAGCCCAAAATGCAGGGGGCGGACAGATACGCAGTATTTT.